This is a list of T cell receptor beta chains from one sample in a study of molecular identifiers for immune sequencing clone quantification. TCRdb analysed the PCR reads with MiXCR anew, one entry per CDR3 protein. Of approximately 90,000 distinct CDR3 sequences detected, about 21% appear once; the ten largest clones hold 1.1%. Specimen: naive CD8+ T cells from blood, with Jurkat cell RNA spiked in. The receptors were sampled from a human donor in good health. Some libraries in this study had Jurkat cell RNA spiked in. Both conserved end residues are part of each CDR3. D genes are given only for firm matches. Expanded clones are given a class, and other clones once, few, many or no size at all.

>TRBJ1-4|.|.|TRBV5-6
TGTGCCAGCAGCTTGGGAGTTAATGAAAAACTGTTTTTT
CASSLGVNEKLFF
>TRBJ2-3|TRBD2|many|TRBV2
TGTGCCAGCAGTGAGTCCTTACTAGCGGGAGCCACAGATACGCAGTATTTT
CASSESLLAGATDTQYF
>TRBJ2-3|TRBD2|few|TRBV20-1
TGCAGTGCTTTTAGGGCTAGCGGGGACACAGATACGCAGTATTTT
CSAFRASGDTDTQYF
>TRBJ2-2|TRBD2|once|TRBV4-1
TGCGCCAGCAGCCAGTCGCTTAGCGGGACGAACACCGGGGAGCTGTTTTTT
CASSQSLSGTNTGELFF
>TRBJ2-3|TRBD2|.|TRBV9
TGTACCAGCAACACCAGACTAGCGGGAGACTACACAGATACGCAGTATTTT
CTSNTRLAGDYTDTQYF
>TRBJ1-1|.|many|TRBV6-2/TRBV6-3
TGTGCCAGCAGTTATCTCCACACTGAAGCTTTCTTT
CASSYLHTEAFF
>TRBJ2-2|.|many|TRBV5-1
TGCGCCAGCAGCTTGGCCGGAGGGGCCTACGCCGGGGAGCTGTTTTTT
CASSLAGGAYAGELFF
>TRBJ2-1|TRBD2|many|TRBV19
TGTGCCAGTAGTATTAGCGGGGGGGCGGGTGAGCAGTTCTTC
CASSISGGAGEQFF
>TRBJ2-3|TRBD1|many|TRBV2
TGTGCCAGCAGACCGGGACAGGGCCAGGATACGCAGTATTTT
CASRPGQGQDTQYF
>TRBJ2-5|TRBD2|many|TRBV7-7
TGTGCCAGCAGCCCTAGCGGGGGGAAAGAGACCCAGTACTTC
CASSPSGGKETQYF
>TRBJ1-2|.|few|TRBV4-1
TGCGCCAGCAGCCAAGAAGTTCAGGGGCCAAACTATGGCTGCACCTTC
CASSQEVQGPNYGCTF
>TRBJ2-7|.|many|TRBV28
TGTGCCAGCAGTCTAGCGGAAAGGGGGTACGAGCAGTACTTC
CASSLAERGYEQYF
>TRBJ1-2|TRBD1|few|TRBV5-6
TGTGCCAGCAGTTTTTGGGACAGCCCCTCTATCTACACCTTC
CASSFWDSPSIYTF
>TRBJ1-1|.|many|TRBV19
TGTGCCAGTAGCAATATCAGGGCCGGAATGAACACTGAAGCTTTCTTT
CASSNIRAGMNTEAFF
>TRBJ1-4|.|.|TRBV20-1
TGCAGTGCTAGTGATACAACTAATGAAAAACTGTTTTTT
CSASDTTNEKLFF
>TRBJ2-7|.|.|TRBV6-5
TGTGCCAGCAGTTACTCGAAATTCGATAGCGGTTCCTACGAGCAGTACTTC
CASSYSKFDSGSYEQYF
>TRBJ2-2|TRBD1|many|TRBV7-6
TGTGCCAGCAGCTGGGCCCGACAGGGCGGCACCGGGGAGCTGTTTTTT
CASSWARQGGTGELFF
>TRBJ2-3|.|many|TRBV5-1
TGCGCCAGCAGCGAAGACAGGCCGCAGGGCACAGATACGCAGTATTTT
CASSEDRPQGTDTQYF
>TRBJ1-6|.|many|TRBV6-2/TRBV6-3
TGTGCCACCCGGACGGATTCGAGCTCCTATAATTCACCCCTCCACTTT
CATRTDSSSYNSPLHF
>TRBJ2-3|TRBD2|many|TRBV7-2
TGTGCCAGCAGCTTACCGTTAGCGGGGGGGCCGGCAGATACGCAGTATTTT
CASSLPLAGGPADTQYF
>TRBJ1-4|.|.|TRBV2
TGTGCCAGCAGTCCAGGGGCAGCGACTAATGAAAAACCGTTTTTT
CASSPGAATNEKPFF
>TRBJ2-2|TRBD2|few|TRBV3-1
TGTGCCAGCAGCCCACCAGAGGGACTAGCGGGAGGTACCGGGGAGCTGTTTTTT
CASSPPEGLAGGTGELFF
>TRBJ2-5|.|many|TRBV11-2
TGTGCCACCGAATTATGGGGGTCCGAGACCCAGTACTTC
CATELWGSETQYF
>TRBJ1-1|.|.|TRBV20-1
TGCAGTGCTAGAGATCCAGGAGAATACACTGAAGCTTTCTTT
CSARDPGEYTEAFF
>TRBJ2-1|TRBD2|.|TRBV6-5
TGTGCCAGCAGACCAAGCGGGGGGACCTACAATGAGCAGTTCTTC
CASRPSGGTYNEQFF
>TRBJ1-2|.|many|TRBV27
TGTGCCAGCAGTTTATCGGGGGGCAGTGGTTTTCATGGCTACACCTTC
CASSLSGGSGFHGYTF
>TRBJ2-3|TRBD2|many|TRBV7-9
TGTGCCAGCAGCTTAGTTGCTAGCGGGAAGTCAGATACGCAGTATTTT
CASSLVASGKSDTQYF
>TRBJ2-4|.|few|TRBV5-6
TGTGCCAGCAGCAACGGGGTGGACATTCAGTACTTC
CASSNGVDIQYF
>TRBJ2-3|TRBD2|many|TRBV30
TGTGCCTGGAGTTATAGCGGGGGAGGTACGCAGTATTTT
CAWSYSGGGTQYF
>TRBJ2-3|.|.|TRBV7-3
TGTGCCAGCAGCATCCAGGGAAACGTCGCAGATACGCAGTATTTT
CASSIQGNVADTQYF
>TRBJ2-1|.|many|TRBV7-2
TGTGCCAGCAGCTTAGTTCCTAGCGTGAGCTCCTACAATGAGCAGTTCTTC
CASSLVPSVSSYNEQFF
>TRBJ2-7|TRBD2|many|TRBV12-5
TGTGCTAGTGGTTGGGGGACTATCTACGAGCAGTACTTC
CASGWGTIYEQYF
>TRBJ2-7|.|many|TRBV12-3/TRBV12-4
TGTGCCAGCAGCCGCTCTAGCGGAGACAGGTCCTACGAGCAGTACTTC
CASSRSSGDRSYEQYF
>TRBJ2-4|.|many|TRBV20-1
TGCAGTGCTAGAGAATGGCGGGGCGCCAAAAACATTCAGTACTTC
CSAREWRGAKNIQYF
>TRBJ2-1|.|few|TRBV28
TGTGCCAGCACCTTAGACTCAAGCGGTCGACAGTTCTTC
CASTLDSSGRQFF
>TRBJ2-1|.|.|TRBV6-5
TGTGCCAGCAGATCGCCATTCGAAAACAATGAGCAGTTCTTC
CASRSPFENNEQFF
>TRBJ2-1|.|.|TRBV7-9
TGTGCCAGCAGCTTAGAGGGGGGGGGGGACAATGAGCAGTTCTTC
CASSLEGGGDNEQFF
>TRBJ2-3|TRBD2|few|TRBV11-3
TGTGCCAGCAGCTTAGGGAGCGGGGGGGCCGGAGATACGCAGTATTTT
CASSLGSGGAGDTQYF
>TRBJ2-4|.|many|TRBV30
TGTGCCTGGAGTGTGAAAGGGGTAAACATTCAGTACTTC
CAWSVKGVNIQYF
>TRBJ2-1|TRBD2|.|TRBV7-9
TGTGCCTGCAGACAAGGACTAGCGGGCGATGAGCAGTTCTTC
CACRQGLAGDEQFF
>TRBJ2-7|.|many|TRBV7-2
TGTGCCAGCAGCTTAGGAGGGGGTAGGTCCTACGAGCAGTACTTC
CASSLGGGRSYEQYF
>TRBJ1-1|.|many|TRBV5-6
TGTGCCAGCAGCTTGGATATGGTGGGGGCGGGTAACACTGAAGCTTTCTTT
CASSLDMVGAGNTEAFF
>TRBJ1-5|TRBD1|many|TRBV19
TGTGCCAGTAGCTGGGGACAGAAGAATCAGCCCCAGCATTTT
CASSWGQKNQPQHF
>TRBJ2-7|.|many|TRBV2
TGTGCCAGCAGACCCCCCCGGGACGGCCACGGAGAGCAGTACTTC
CASRPPRDGHGEQYF
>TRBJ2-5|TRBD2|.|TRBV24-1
TGTGCCACCAGTGAGGAGACTAGCGGGAGGGCCATTGAGACCCAGTACTTC
CATSEETSGRAIETQYF